One sample yielded the 5 T cell receptor beta chains listed below, sequenced in a study of T cells in women clearing cervical HPV infection. Libraries were prepared by immunoSEQ multiplex PCR; TCRdb keeps only in-frame clonotypes and omits some of them. The table lists 30,000 to 45,000 clones. What was sequenced was blood buffy coat. Every receptor here comes from a woman aged 18 to 75 with a cervical HPV16 infection that either progressed to CIN3+ or cleared (not recorded which).

As to this clone: Germline and junction disagree at one end, which may indicate a read error. The CDR3 end lies 3 residues beyond the end of the read and is filled in from the germline J gene. The chain couples TRBV4-2 to TRBJ2-2; D possibly corresponds to TRBD2 (7 bases). The CDR3 sequence is 16 residues long. Germline CDR1 and CDR2: LGHNA and YNFKEQ. CDR3 bases read: TGCGCCAGCAGCCCCCTGGCGGGGGCAAGGGGCGGGGAG. Protein product: CASSPLAGARGGE. The entire CDR3 sequence reads CASSPLAGARGGELFF.

A note on this clone: The observed sequence ends 3 residues before the CDR3 terminus, with the missing tail filled in from the germline J gene. The chain uses TRBV29-1 and TRBJ2-7; TRBD1 agrees at 9 bases. Trimming removed 4 bases from V and 5 bases from J; junction bases left unmatched: 3. This CDR3 is 12 amino acids long. Germline-derived CDR1 and CDR2 are SQVTM and ANQGSEA. The CDR3 loop is CSVGTGGHEQYF. The CDR3 bases that were read are TGCAGCGTTGGTACAGGGGGCCACGAG.

With regard to this clone: The read ends 3 residues early relative to the CDR3; the germline J gene fills the gap. The V and J genes are TRBV7-8 and TRBJ2-6; a weak D match, TRBD1 (6 bases). The CDR3 contains 18 residues. Trimming cost V 2 bases and J 0 bases, with 14 bases left between them. The germline gives CDR1 SGHVS, CDR2 FQNEAQ. CDR3 bases read: TGTGCCAGCAGCTTATATCAGGGGCTAGGCTCTGGGGCCAACGTC. Translated, it gives CASSLYQGLGSGANV. The whole CDR3 is CASSLYQGLGSGANVLTF.

With regard to this clone: The sequenced fragment ends 3 residues before the CDR3 boundary, so the rest is inferred from the germline J gene. V and J are TRBV7-9 and TRBJ2-4, with D uncertain. This CDR3 has 13 amino acids. CDR1 and CDR2 (germline): SEHNR, FQNEAQ (reference sequence). Partial CDR3 DNA: TGTGCCAGCAGCGACGGCACGAACTATGGT. Its translation is CASSDGTNYG. The CDR3, in full, reads CASSDGTNYGQYF.

On this clone: The read falls 3 residues short of the CDR3 end, and the missing part is taken from the germline J gene. The chain combines TRBV19 with TRBJ2-7; D remains ambiguous. Looked up from germline, CDR1 is LNHDA and CDR2 is SQIVND (reference sequence). The germline V and J ends were trimmed by 7 bases and 1 base, with 11 bases remaining between them. The length of the CDR3 is 13 residues. CDR3 sequence reads: CASKAHSSYEQYF. CDR3 bases read: TGTGCCAGTAAAGCCCACAGTTCCTACGAG.